These T cell receptor beta chains were read from a single sample in a study of blood T cell repertoires in COVID-19. TCRdb keeps only in-frame clones here, not all; method: immunoSEQ multiplex PCR. The profile shows more than 45,000 clones, approximately 85% of them singletons. Material: peripheral blood. The receptors were gathered from a human donor in a cohort sampled during active COVID-19. The CDR3 runs from the conserved cysteine through the conserved F or W.

j_call v_call cdr3_aa
TRBJ1-2 TRBV27 CASSLSTGNYGYTF
TRBJ1-4 TRBV7-8 CASSLSSGGANEKLFF
TRBJ1-2 TRBV12-5 CASGLAEVSGYTF
TRBJ2-3 TRBV4-1 CASSQGRTGGWDTQYF
TRBJ2-1 TRBV2 CASSGTVYNEQFF
TRBJ2-3 TRBV11-2 CASSSTGGSTDTQYF
TRBJ2-4 TRBV4-1 CASSREASGGAGAKNIQYF
TRBJ2-1 TRBV24-1 CATSDPGTSGRGGEQFF
TRBJ1-1 TRBV28 CASSFSGLGLRNTEAFF
TRBJ2-5 TRBV11-2 CASSWSRQETQYF
TRBJ1-1 TRBV7-3 CASSLTGGLTEAFF
TRBJ1-6 TRBV4-2 CASSQEGLDISYNSPLHF
TRBJ2-3 TRBV2 CASSFSGLATDTQYF
TRBJ1-2 TRBV12-5 CASGLRAGEGGYTF
TRBJ2-1 TRBV5-1 CASSDGQGDGNEQFF
TRBJ2-5 TRBV24-1 CAAFTDSGLAVGEGETQYF